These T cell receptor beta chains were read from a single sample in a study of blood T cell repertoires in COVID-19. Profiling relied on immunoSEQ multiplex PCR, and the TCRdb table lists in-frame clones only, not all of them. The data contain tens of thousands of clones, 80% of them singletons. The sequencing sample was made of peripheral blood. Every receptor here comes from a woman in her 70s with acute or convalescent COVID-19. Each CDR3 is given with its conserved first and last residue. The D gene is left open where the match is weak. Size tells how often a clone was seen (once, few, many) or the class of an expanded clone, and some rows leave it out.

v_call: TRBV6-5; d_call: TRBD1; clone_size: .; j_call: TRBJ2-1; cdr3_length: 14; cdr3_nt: TGTGCCAGCAGGCGGGACAGGGTGGAGGATGAGCAGTTCTTC; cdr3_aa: CASRRDRVEDEQFF
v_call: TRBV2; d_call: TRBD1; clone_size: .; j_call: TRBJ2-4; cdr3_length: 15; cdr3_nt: TGTGCCAGCAGTGTTGTAGGGGGCCTGGGACACATTCAGTACTTC; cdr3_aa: CASSVVGGLGHIQYF
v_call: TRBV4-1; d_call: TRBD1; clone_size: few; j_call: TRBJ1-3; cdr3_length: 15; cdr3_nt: TGCGCCAGCAGCCAAGTACAGGGGGGAGGAAACACCATATATTTT; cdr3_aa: CASSQVQGGGNTIYF
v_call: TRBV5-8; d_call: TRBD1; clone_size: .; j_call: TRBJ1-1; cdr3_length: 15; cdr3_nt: TGTGCCAGCAGCGGCCAGGGGGCTCTGAACACTGAAGCTTTCTTT; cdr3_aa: CASSGQGALNTEAFF
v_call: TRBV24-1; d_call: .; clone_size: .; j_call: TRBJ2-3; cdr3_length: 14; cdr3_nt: TGTGCCACCAGTAGAACCCTAAGCACAGATACGCAGTATTTT; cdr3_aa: CATSRTLSTDTQYF
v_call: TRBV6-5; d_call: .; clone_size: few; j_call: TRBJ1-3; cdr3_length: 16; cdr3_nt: TGTGCCAGCAGTTGGCGGGCAAAAGGCTCTGGAAACACCATATATTTT; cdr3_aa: CASSWRAKGSGNTIYF
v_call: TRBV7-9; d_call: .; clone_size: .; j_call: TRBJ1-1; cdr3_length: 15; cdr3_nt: TGTGCCAGCAGCTTGCCGGGACACGGGTTGACTGAAGCTTTCTTT; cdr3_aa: CASSLPGHGLTEAFF
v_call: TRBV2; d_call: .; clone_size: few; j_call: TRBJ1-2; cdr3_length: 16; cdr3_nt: TGTGCCAGCAGCAACTCCCGGGGGGCGCTGGCCTATGGCTACACCTTC; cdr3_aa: CASSNSRGALAYGYTF
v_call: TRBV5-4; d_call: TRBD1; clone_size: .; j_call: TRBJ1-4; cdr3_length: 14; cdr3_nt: TGTGCCAGCAGCACAGGACAGGGTAGTGAAAAACTGTTTTTT; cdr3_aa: CASSTGQGSEKLFF
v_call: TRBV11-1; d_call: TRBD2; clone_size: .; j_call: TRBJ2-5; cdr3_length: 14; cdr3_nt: TGTGCCAGCAGCCGGGACTACCGTGTGGTGACCCAGTACTTC; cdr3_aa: CASSRDYRVVTQYF
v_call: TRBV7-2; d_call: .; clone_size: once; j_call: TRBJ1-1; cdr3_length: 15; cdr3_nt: TGTGCCAGCAGCAGAGAGGGGGGGGCGAACACTGAAGCTTTCTTT; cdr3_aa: CASSREGGANTEAFF
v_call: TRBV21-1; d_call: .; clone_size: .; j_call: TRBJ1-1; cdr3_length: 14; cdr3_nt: TGTGCCAGCAAAGGGGGGTCCAGGGGGCTAGTAGCTTTCTTT; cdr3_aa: CASKGGSRGLVAFF
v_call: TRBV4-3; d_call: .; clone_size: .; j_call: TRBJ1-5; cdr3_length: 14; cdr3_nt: TGCGCCAGCAGCCAAGATCAGGGTGGTCAGCCCCAGCATTTT; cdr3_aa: CASSQDQGGQPQHF
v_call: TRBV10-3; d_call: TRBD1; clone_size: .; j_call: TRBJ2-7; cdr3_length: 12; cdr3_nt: TGTGCCATCAGCGACAGGGACTACGAGCAGTACTTC; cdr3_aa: CAISDRDYEQYF
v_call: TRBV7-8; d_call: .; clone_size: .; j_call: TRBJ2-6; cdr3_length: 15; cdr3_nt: TGTGCCAGCAGAACTACAGGGCATGGGGCCAACGTCCTGACTTTC; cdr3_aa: CASRTTGHGANVLTF
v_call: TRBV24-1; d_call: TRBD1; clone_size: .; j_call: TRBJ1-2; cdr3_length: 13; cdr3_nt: TGTGCCACCAGGGGACAGGGAGACTATGGCTACACCTTC; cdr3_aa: CATRGQGDYGYTF
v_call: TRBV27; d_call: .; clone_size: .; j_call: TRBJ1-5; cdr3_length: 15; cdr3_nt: TGTGCCAGCAGTCCTCGGGTACGGAGCAATCAGCCCCAGCATTTT; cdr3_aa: CASSPRVRSNQPQHF
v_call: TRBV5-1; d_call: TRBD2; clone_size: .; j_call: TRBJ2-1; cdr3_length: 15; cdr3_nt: TGCGCCAGCAGCCCCCCTAGCGGGGCCGTCGATGAGCAGTTCTTC; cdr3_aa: CASSPPSGAVDEQFF
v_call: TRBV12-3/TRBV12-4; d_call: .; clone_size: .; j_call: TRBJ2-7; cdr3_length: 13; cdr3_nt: TGTGCCAGCAGTTCCCCTGGACAAGCCGGGCTGTACTTC; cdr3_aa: CASSSPGQAGLYF
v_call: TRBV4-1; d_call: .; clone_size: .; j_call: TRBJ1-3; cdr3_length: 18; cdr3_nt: TGCGCCAGCAGCCACCTGAGAGACATTGTATTCTCTGGAAACACCATATATTTT; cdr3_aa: CASSHLRDIVFSGNTIYF
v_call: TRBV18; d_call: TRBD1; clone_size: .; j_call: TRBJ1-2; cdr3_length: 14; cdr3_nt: TGTGCCAGCTCACCAACAGGGGGCTGGAGAGGCTACACCTTC; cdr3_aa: CASSPTGGWRGYTF
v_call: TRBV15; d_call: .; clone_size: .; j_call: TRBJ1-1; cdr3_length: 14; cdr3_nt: TGTGCCACCAGCAGAGATACAGGGTTGACTGAAGCTTTCTTT; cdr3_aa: CATSRDTGLTEAFF
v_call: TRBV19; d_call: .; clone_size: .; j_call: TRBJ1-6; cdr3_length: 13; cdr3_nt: TGTGCCAGTAGTATAGATCCGCGATCACCCCTCCACTTT; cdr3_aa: CASSIDPRSPLHF
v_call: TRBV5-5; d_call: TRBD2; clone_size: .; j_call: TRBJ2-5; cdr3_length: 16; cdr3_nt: TGTGCCAGCCTGCCTTTCGGGGGGGCACCGCAAGAGACCCAGTACTTC; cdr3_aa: CASLPFGGAPQETQYF
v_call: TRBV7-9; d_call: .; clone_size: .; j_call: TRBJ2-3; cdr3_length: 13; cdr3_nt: TGTGCCAGCAGATATAGTGGTGAAGATACGCAGTATTTT; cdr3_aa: CASRYSGEDTQYF
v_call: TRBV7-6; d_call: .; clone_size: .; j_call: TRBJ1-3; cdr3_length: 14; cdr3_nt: TGTGCCAGCAGCTTAGCGGGAGCGGGAAACACCATATATTTT; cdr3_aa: CASSLAGAGNTIYF
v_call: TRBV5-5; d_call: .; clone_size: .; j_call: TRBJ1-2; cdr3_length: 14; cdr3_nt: TGTGCCAGCAGCTTCGGTCAGGGGACCTATGGCTACACCTTC; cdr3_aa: CASSFGQGTYGYTF
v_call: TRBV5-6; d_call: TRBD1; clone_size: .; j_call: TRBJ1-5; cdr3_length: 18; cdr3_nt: TGTGCCAGCAGCGCGGGACAGGGCCTTGGGAATAGCAATCAGCCCCAGCATTTT; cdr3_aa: CASSAGQGLGNSNQPQHF
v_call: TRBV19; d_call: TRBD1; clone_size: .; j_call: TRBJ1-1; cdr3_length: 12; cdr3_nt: TGTGCCAGTTCACCGGGACAGTATCGAGCTTTCTTT; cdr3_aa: CASSPGQYRAFF
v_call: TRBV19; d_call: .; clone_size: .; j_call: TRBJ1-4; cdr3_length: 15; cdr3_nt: TGTGCCAGTAGTACTCCGGGGGCAACTAATGAAAAACTGTTTTTT; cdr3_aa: CASSTPGATNEKLFF
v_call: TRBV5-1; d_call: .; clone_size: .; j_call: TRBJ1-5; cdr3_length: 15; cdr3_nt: TGCGCCAGCAGCTACTCCACAGGGACCAATCAGCCCCAGCATTTT; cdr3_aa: CASSYSTGTNQPQHF
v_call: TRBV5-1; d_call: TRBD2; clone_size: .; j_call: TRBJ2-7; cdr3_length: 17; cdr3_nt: TGCGCCAGCAGCTTTTCACTAGCGGGGGGGCTTGGGTACGAGCAGTACTTC; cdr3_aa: CASSFSLAGGLGYEQYF
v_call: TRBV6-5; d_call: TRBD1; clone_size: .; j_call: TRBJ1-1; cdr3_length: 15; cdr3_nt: TGTGCCAGCAGATCTCCTCGACAGGGAGCCACTGAAGCTTTCTTT; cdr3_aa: CASRSPRQGATEAFF
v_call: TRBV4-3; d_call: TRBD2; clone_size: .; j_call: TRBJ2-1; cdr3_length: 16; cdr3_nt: TGCGCCAGCAGCCAATCCCCAGCGGGGGGGTACAATGAGCAGTTCTTC; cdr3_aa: CASSQSPAGGYNEQFF
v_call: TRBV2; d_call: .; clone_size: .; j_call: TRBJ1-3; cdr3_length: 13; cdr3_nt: TGTGCCAGCACCGCAGGGAATAGAAACACCATATATTTT; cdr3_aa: CASTAGNRNTIYF
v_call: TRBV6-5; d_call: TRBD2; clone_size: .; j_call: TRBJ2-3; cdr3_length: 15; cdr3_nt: TGTGCCAGCAGTTATTTGGTGGGGGGGGCAGATACGCAGTATTTT; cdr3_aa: CASSYLVGGADTQYF
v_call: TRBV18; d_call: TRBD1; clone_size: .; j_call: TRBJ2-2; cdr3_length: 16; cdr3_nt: TGTGCCAGCTCACCGCTGGGACAGTCGAACACCGGGGAGCTGTTTTTT; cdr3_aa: CASSPLGQSNTGELFF
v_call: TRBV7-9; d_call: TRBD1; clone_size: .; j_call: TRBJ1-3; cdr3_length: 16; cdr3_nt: TGTGCCAGCAGCCCAAGGACAGGGGAAGGAGCGGACACCATATATTTT; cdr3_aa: CASSPRTGEGADTIYF
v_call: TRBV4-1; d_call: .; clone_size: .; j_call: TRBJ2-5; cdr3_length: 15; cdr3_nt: TGCGCCAGCAGCCAAGACGAGGGTATTGCAGAGACCCAGTACTTC; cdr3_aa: CASSQDEGIAETQYF
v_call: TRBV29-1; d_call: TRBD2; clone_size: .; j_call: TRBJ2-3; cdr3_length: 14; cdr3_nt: TGCAGCGTGGGATGGACGGGAGGGGCAGATACGCAGTATTTT; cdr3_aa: CSVGWTGGADTQYF
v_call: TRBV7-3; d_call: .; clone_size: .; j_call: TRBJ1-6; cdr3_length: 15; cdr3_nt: TGTGCCAGCAGCTTAACGGGGGGGACAAATTCACCCCTCCACTTT; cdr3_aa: CASSLTGGTNSPLHF